This record looks at one TCR beta chain sequence and its context. TCRdb's copy holds only in-frame clones and misses some; the assay was immunoSEQ multiplex PCR. The profile shows under 95,000 clones, over 65% of them singletons. These data are taken from a study of control samples from healthy donors and cancer patients. V was cut by 4 bases and J by 4 bases, with 28 bases left in between. The germline V gene encodes CDR1 ENHRY and CDR2 SYGVKD. The CDR3 totals 20 residues. The V gene is TRBV10-3, the J gene TRBJ2-2; D might be TRBD1 or TRBD2, each matching 5 bases. The TCR comes from a man aged 45 to 65 in good health. Input material: blood. The CDR3 nucleotides read TGTGCCATCAGTGCCAAAAGAAGCGACCGGGACGGAGCGTTCACCGGGGAGCTGTTTTTT. Its translation is CAISAKRSDRDGAFTGELFF.